Listed here are 24 T cell receptor beta chains from one sample, sequenced in a study of T cell responses to AZD1222 COVID-19 vaccine. Clones were read by immunoSEQ multiplex PCR, and TCRdb kept only the in-frame ones, dropping some. The profile shows 100,000 to 150,000 clones, roughly 90% of them singletons. Sample: peripheral blood, taken on day 0 of AZD1222 vaccination. Receptors were obtained from an adult in good health.

This chain uses TRBV5-1 with TRBJ1-6; no clear D gene. The CDR3 is made up of 12 amino acids. The V gene lost 2 bases and the J gene lost 11 bases, with 8 bases spanning the gap. Germline V gene lookup returns CDR1 SGHRS and CDR2 YFSETQ. CDR3 sequence: CASSFGATPLHF. As DNA, the CDR3 is TGCGCCAGCAGCTTCGGAGCAACACCCCTCCACTTT. Variable domain in full (rest from reference TRBV5-1 and TRBJ1-6): KAGVTQTPRYLIKTRGQQVTLSCSPISGHRSVSWYQQTPGQGLQFLFEYFSETQRNKGNFPGRFSGRQFSNSRSEMNVSTLELGDSALYLCASSFGATPLHFGNGTRLTVT.

The chain carries TRBV12-3 or TRBV12-4 and TRBJ2-1; D is ambiguous. The CDR3 is 12 residues long. V was shortened by 1 base and J by 4 bases, with 2 bases between the two germline ends. The DNA of the CDR3 is TGTGCCAGCAGTTTAGTATACAATGAGCAGTTCTTC. Translated: CASSLVYNEQFF.

The genes are TRBV3-1 (or the pseudogene TRBV3-2) and TRBJ2-5; 8 nucleotides match TRBD2. Trimming took 1 base from V and 5 from J; bases not matched to a gene: 3. The CDR3 is 14 residues long. The germline CDR1 and CDR2 sequences are LGHDT and YNNKEL (reference sequence). This CDR3 is CASSQAGGAETQYF. The CDR3 nucleotides read TGTGCCAGCAGCCAAGCGGGGGGGGCGGAGACCCAGTACTTC.

A single count supports this clone. The rearrangement links TRBV7-9 to TRBJ2-1; D is uncertain. Deletions cut 3 bases from V and 2 bases from J, with 11 bases between. CDR1 is SEHNR and CDR2 is FQNEAQ in the germline V gene (reference sequence). This CDR3 contains 15 residues. CDR3 loop: CASSFGSATYNEQFF. CDR3 nucleotides: TGTGCCAGCAGCTTTGGGTCTGCTACCTACAATGAGCAGTTCTTC.

CDR3 in DNA: TGTGCCAGCAGCCAAGACAGGGGCAATGAAAAACTGTTTTTT. Its protein product is CASSQDRGNEKLFF. The chain is built from TRBV7-2 and TRBJ1-4, with TRBD1 matching 8 bases. CDR1 is SGHTA and CDR2 is FQGNSA in the germline V gene. The trim removed 5 bases at V and 5 bases at J, leaving 4 bases unmatched. The CDR3 has 14 amino acids. The whole variable domain, remainder taken from reference TRBV7-2 and TRBJ1-4, is GAGVSQSPSNKVTEKGKDVELRCDPISGHTALYWYRQSLGQGLEFLIYFQGNSAPDKSGLPSDRFSAERTGGSVSTLTIQRTQQEDSAVYLCASSQDRGNEKLFFGSGTQLSVL.

This chain joins TRBV5-1 and TRBJ2-1; maybe TRBD2 (5 bases). The germline V and J ends were trimmed by 2 bases and 10 bases, with 16 bases remaining between them. The CDR3 runs to 14 residues. CDR1 is SGHRS, CDR2 YFSETQ, per germline. The CDR3 region is CASSFAGSESEQFF. The CDR3 DNA reads as TGCGCCAGCAGCTTCGCGGGTTCCGAGTCGGAGCAGTTCTTC.

This clone was recorded a few times. The chain carries TRBV5-1 and TRBJ2-1; 8 nucleotides match TRBD1. V was pared by 1 base and J by 1 base, with 1 base of the junction left unmatched. The CDR3 covers 15 residues. Per germline, CDR1 SGHRS and CDR2 YFSETQ. CDR3: CASSLTGGSYNEQFF. The CDR3 DNA follows: TGCGCCAGCAGCTTGACAGGGGGGTCCTACAATGAGCAGTTCTTC.

This clone was observed a handful of times. V usage is TRBV7-8 and J usage is TRBJ2-3, with 11 bases identical to TRBD1. Germline V gene sequence: CDR1 SGHVS, CDR2 FQNEAQ. The V segment lost 4 bases and the J segment 6 bases; nucleotides outside the gene matches: 6. This CDR3 has 15 amino acids. CDR3: CASSSDRGPLDTQYF. Here the CDR3 DNA reads TGTGCCAGCAGCTCGGACAGGGGGCCCTTGGATACGCAGTATTTT.

The chain combines TRBV10-3 with TRBJ2-7; 10 bases are a match to TRBD1. The V gene end was trimmed by 2 bases and the J gene end by 3 bases; junction bases not matched to a gene: 1. CDR1 and CDR2 from the germline V gene are ENHRY and SYGVKD. CDR3 length: 14 residues. The DNA of the CDR3 is TGTGCCATCAGTGAGGACAGGGGGCTCTACGAGCAGTACTTC. This sequence encodes CAISEDRGLYEQYF.

The V and J genes are TRBV9 and TRBJ2-3; 13 bases align to TRBD2. The J segment lost 0 bases and the V segment lost 2 bases, leaving 12 bases of the junction unmatched. The CDR3 has 20 residues. Germline CDR1 is SGDLS and CDR2 is YYNGEE. CDR3 amino acids: CASSVPKTSGGLASTDTQYF. The CDR3 bases are TGTGCCAGCAGCGTCCCTAAGACTAGCGGGGGGCTCGCTAGCACAGATACGCAGTATTTT.

This chain uses TRBV20-1 with TRBJ1-4, with a tentative D call TRBD1 (6 bases). CDR3 size: 17 residues. Germline V lookup: CDR1 DFQATT, CDR2 SNEGSKA (reference sequence). The V end lost 3 bases, the J end lost 4 bases, and 21 bases lay between the germline ends. CDR3: CSASERRRGRDNEKLFF. The DNA for the CDR3 is TGCAGTGCTAGTGAGCGAAGGAGGGGGAGGGATAATGAAAAACTGTTTTTT.

The chain uses TRBV28 and TRBJ1-2; 8 nucleotides match TRBD1. Germline CDR1 MDHEN, CDR2 SYDVKM. The junction had 6 bases not matched to a gene; V was cut back by 7 bases and J by 8 bases. The CDR3 is made up of 12 amino acids. Here the CDR3 DNA reads TGTGCCAGCACCAACCCAGGGGGCGGCTACACCTTC. Translating gives CASTNPGGGYTF.

The chain combines TRBV5-1 with TRBJ1-2; D possibly corresponds to TRBD1 (6 bases). Germline lookup yields CDR1 SGHRS and CDR2 YFSETQ. The CDR3 has 16 residues. V lost 4 bases and J lost 7, with 23 bases in between. DNA of the CDR3: TGCGCCAGCAGCGCCGGAGATGTGGGGGCATATGGTGGCTACACCTTC. As protein: CASSAGDVGAYGGYTF.

The gene calls are TRBV3-1 (or the pseudogene TRBV3-2) and TRBJ2-1; D perhaps matches TRBD2 (5 bases). The CDR3 covers 13 residues. Germline-derived CDR1 and CDR2 are LGHDT and YNNKEL (reference sequence). The V end was cut by 4 bases, the J end by 2 bases, with 6 bases between. The CDR3 DNA is TGTGCCAGCAGCCTACTAGCCTACAATGAGCAGTTCTTC. Its translation: CASSLLAYNEQFF.

This chain uses TRBV12-5 with TRBJ2-7, with TRBD1 matching over 10 bases. The CDR3 runs 16 residues. CDR1 LGHNT and CDR2 FRNRAP come from the germline V gene. The junction had 15 bases not matched to a gene; V was cut back by 7 bases and J by 6 bases. In nucleotides, the CDR3 is TGTGCTAGTGCCAAGGGCATAGGGACAGGGGATCCCGAGCAGTACTTC. This encodes CASAKGIGTGDPEQYF. The variable domain in full, with the rest retrieved from reference TRBV12-5 and TRBJ2-7, is DARVTQTPRHKVTEMGQEVTMRCQPILGHNTVFWYRQTMMQGLELLAYFRNRAPLDDSGMPKDRFSAEMPDATLATLKIQPSEPRDSAVYFCASAKGIGTGDPEQYFGPGTRLTVT.

This rearrangement joins TRBV2 to TRBJ2-1; D remains ambiguous. The germline V and J ends were trimmed by 4 bases and 2 bases, with 6 bases remaining between them. The CDR3 is 13 amino acids. The germline V gene encodes CDR1 SNHLY and CDR2 FYNNEI. CDR3 sequence: CASSANTYNEQFF. The CDR3 nucleotides read TGTGCCAGCAGTGCAAATACCTACAATGAGCAGTTCTTC.

CDR3 DNA: TGTGCCAGCAGTACTCCAAAGGGTATGGGCTACACCTTC. This codes for CASSTPKGMGYTF. J is TRBJ1-2 and V is TRBV6-5; unclear D gene. CDR3 length: 13 residues. The germline V gene encodes CDR1 MNHEY and CDR2 SVGAGI. V was clipped by 5 bases and J by 8 bases, with 15 bases between them.

The chain combines TRBV27 with TRBJ2-3; TRBD2 is a possible D gene (6 bases). This CDR3 region has 14 residues. V was pared by 5 bases and J by 15 bases, with 24 bases between. Germline V lookup: CDR1 MNHEY, CDR2 SMNVEV (reference sequence). CDR3 nucleotides: TGTGCCAGCAGTATGACGGGGTGGCGGGGCCGAGAATATTTT. It codes for CASSMTGWRGREYF.

Points on this clone: One end of the junction is discordant with germline, which a read error may explain. The J gene is TRBJ2-1, the V gene TRBV6-5; tentatively, D is TRBD2 (7 bases). This CDR3 region has 15 residues. Germline V CDR1 and CDR2: MNHEY, SVGAGI. This CDR3 reads CASKGGILDYNEQFF. Here the CDR3 DNA reads TGTGCTAGCAAGGGGGGGATTCTGGATTACAATGAGCAGTTCTTC.

This rearrangement joins TRBV12-3 or TRBV12-4 to TRBJ1-5; D not certain. CDR3 length: 12 residues. Trimming stripped 6 bases from V and 6 bases from J, with 9 bases between. The CDR3 nucleotides read TGTGCCAGCAGCGACCACGGTCAGCCCCAGCATTTT. Its protein is CASSDHGQPQHF.

In this sample, this clone turned up once. V gene TRBV5-6 combines with J gene TRBJ2-1; D is ambiguous. The CDR3 has 12 residues. CDR1 is SGHDT and CDR2 is YYEEEE in the germline V gene. The V end was cut by 5 bases, the J end by 7 bases, with 10 bases between. CDR3 nucleotides: TGTGCCAGCAGGAGTAAGGGAAATGAGCAGTTCTTC. The encoded protein is CASRSKGNEQFF. Drawing the rest from reference TRBV5-6 and TRBJ2-1, the complete variable domain is DAGVTQSPTHLIKTRGQQVTLRCSPKSGHDTVSWYQQALGQGPQFIFQYYEEEERQRGNFPDRFSGHQFPNYSSELNVNALLLGDSALYLCASRSKGNEQFFGPGTRLTVL.

The rearrangement links TRBV5-6 to TRBJ1-4; a possible D gene is TRBD1 (6 bases). Trimming cost V 5 bases and J 3 bases, with 14 bases left between them. Germline values: CDR1 SGHDT, CDR2 YYEEEE. The CDR3 extends over 15 amino acids. CDR3: CASSLVGQPNEKLFF. CDR3 coding DNA: TGTGCCAGCAGTCTAGTTGGACAGCCTAATGAAAAACTGTTTTTT.

The chain couples TRBV7-9 to TRBJ1-2; D possibly corresponds to TRBD1 (6 bases). The CDR3 length is 15 residues. CDR1 is SEHNR, CDR2 FQNEAQ, per germline (reference sequence). The V end was cut by 6 bases, the J end by 8 bases, with 22 bases between. CDR3 DNA: TGTGCCAGCAGGACACCTTCGACAGGTTGGGACGGCTACACCTTC. Encoded protein: CASRTPSTGWDGYTF.

The sample holds one count of this clone. This chain joins TRBV6-5 and TRBJ2-2; D is unclear. Germline assignment: CDR1 MNHEY and CDR2 SVGAGI. Trimming cost V 2 bases and J 5 bases, with 9 bases left between them. The CDR3 contains 14 residues. The CDR3 DNA is TGTGCCAGCAGTTACGTCCCGGAAACCGGGGAGCTGTTTTTT. Translating it yields CASSYVPETGELFF.